This T cell receptor beta chain derives from a study of CD8 T cells in Susac syndrome. Whole-study findings and limits: An acknowledgment was made by the study that its TCR sequencing and HLA analysis involved relatively few individuals.

CD8+ and CD4+ T cells were negatively isolated; TEMRA cells were FACS-enriched. Comments on this clonotype: What it recognizes is unknown.

The CDR3 spans 12 residues. Per the germline V gene, CDR1 is MNHEY and CDR2 is SMNVEV (reference sequence). V dropped 8 bases and J dropped 6 bases, with 14 bases sitting between them. An input of about 0.5 to 1 ug of RNA was subjected to reverse transcription using random hexamers. Multiplex immunoSEQ PCR targeted 54 Vbeta and 13 Jbeta TCR beta segments. One entry per CDR3 protein results from TCRdb running MiXCR on the immunoSEQ multiplex PCR reads. The table includes around 59,000 distinct CDR3 sequences, 85% to 95% detected once. The V call is TRBV27, the J call TRBJ2-7; tentative D call: TRBD2 (6 bases). The clonotype comes from a human donor in good health. Sequenced sample: CD8+ T cells from PBMCs. The CDR3 loop reads CASGRGASEQYF. The CDR3 DNA is TGTGCCAGCGGACGCGGGGCTTCCGAGCAGTACTTC.